This record concerns one T cell receptor beta chain sequence. Its antigen specificity is not known. Base qualities are not at hand, and no much larger clone is one base apart. These data originate in a study of shared clonotypes between healthy human individuals (TCRdb year 2020). Background for the entire study: The cohort comprised a couple of women and three men aged 18 to 49 years. For each donor, CD4 naive and CD4 memory were each run on three plates, CD8 naive on two plates, and CD8 memory on one plate. To estimate repertoire size and how much clonotype sharing occurs between individuals, the study deeply sequenced the blood TCR repertoires of about five healthy adults. To increase sequencing depth and limit assay-specific biases, different laboratories used diverse techniques to prepare libraries and sequence TCR repertoires. Between about 0.9 and 10 billion PBMCs per donor were obtained by leukapheresis. The study at large found these results: The genetic and exposure-history diversity represented was limited by the small number of donors. When several donors were compared, the shared fraction of clonotypes was around 5% for naive CD4, roughly 3.4% for naive CD8, 2.3% for memory CD4, and under 0.5% for memory CD8. Larger estimated clonotype richness was generally found for naive subsets than for memory subsets. Clonotypes shared by all four sorted-subset donors showed higher generation probabilities than non-shared clonotypes. Pairwise subsampling indicated that sequencing depth was expected to affect the degree of clonotype sharing among donors. Rarefaction of sorted-subset datasets indicated incomplete sequencing despite the large sequencing depth. Sampling was restricted to blood, and TCR repertoires in tissue are likely to differ from TCR repertoires in blood.

CD8 naive samples consisted of CD45RO-negative cells that were positively selected for CCR7, yielding a CD45RA+CCR7+ population without TemRA cells. Donors were healthy HIV-negative adults with no recently reported acute infections or vaccinations. All donors were Caucasian adults living in Nashville, Tennessee, USA. Blood was collected by leukapheresis, and PBMCs were isolated by Ficoll-Histopaque density gradient centrifugation and then cryopreserved in liquid nitrogen vapor phase. Analytical flow cytometry was used to check the purity and quantity of each magnetically sorted T cell population. Genomic DNA was isolated from each sorted fraction and quantified by UV absorbance on a Nanodrop 2000c. TCR CDR3 regions were amplified from genomic DNA by multiplex PCR using the deep immunoSEQ assay. For each cell subset, the extracted genomic DNA was distributed evenly across all wells of several immunoSEQ 96-well plates, and each plate served as one replicate. For sorted subsets, roughly 0.2 ug genomic DNA, equal to approximately 30,000 T cell genomes, was loaded into each replicate PCR. The purified libraries were quantified using a Qubit 3.0 fluorometer, sized with a Bioanalyzer 2100, and then quantified again using the KAPA Library Quantification kit. Each immunoSEQ 96-well plate was sequenced on its own single-read 150-cycle Illumina NextSeq 550 flow cell. In the original analysis: The immunoSEQ output contained only junctional sequences without quality scores, so filtering could not match that applied to full-length reads. Sequences were annotated with PyIR, a Python wrapper for IgBLAST v1.9, and V/J genes and CDR3 were assigned using IMGT germline references. Reads were removed for weak V/J assignments (E-value above 1e-6), missing CDR3, stop codons, out-of-frame junctions, or ambiguous translated residues. V3J clonotypes were defined as sequences sharing the same inferred V gene, J gene, and CDR3 amino acid sequence. To compute the percentage overlap between repertoires, the number of shared unique clonotypes was divided by the size of the smaller repertoire. Richness of each repertoire was evaluated using RTK rarefaction, the Chao1 estimator, and Recon v2.1 estimates of unobserved clonotypes. For all TCRbeta clonotypes obtained by the gDNA method from a few donors, generation probabilities were computed with OLGA. TCRdb mirrors the immuneACCESS table, restricted to in-frame sequences. Some clones are absent from its copies; in checked studies, under half trace to an unresolved V gene, and the reason for the others is unknown. V, J and clone size are taken as reported in that table, and D and trimming were inferred from the DNA itself. This sample lists around 2,000,000 clones; approximately 94% were detected once. The leading ten clones occupy roughly 1.2% of the sample.

Between the V and J ends, shortened by 4 bases and 4 bases respectively, the junction contains 7 bases. From its cysteine to its phenylalanine, the CDR3 spans 11 amino acids. The kept DNA is CDR3 alone, 33 bases in frame from the first base. The germline V gene provides CDR1 SQVTM and CDR2 ANQGSEA. The sequenced sample consisted of naive CD8+ T cells sorted from blood. The cell subset or site label, as the study defines it: CD45RA+CCR7+. The V and J segments used are TRBV29-1 and TRBJ2-5, with the D segment identity uncertain. The sequence was obtained from a man younger than 30 in good health. The DNA reads TGCAGCGTTGTACTGGGAGAGACCCAGTACTTC. The resulting protein is CSVVLGETQYF.